This T cell receptor beta chain stems from a study of T cell clusters in autoimmune cytopenias. Judged by frequency, this clonotype is medium-sized (0.01 to 0.1%). TRB was amplified from 250 ng of peripheral blood genomic DNA per sample. TRB was amplified by touch-down multiplex PCR, primer pools A and B combined. TCRdb re-called the multiplex PCR reads; one entry per CDR3 protein, DNA not given. This sample's table has 2,500 to 3,500 distinct CDR3 sequences. The CDR3 totals 12 residues. Germline V gene lookup returns CDR1 MNHEY and CDR2 SVGEGT. This clonotype was obtained from a human donor with an autoimmune cytopenia or autoimmune hepatitis (not recorded which). V gene TRBV6-2 or TRBV6-3 combines with J gene TRBJ1-1; absent DNA, TCRdb's TRBD1 call cannot be checked. Material: peripheral blood. The CDR3 spells CASSPGYTEAFF.